The 18 T cell receptor beta chains in this list originate from one sample, sequenced in a study of shared clonotypes between healthy human individuals. Sequencing used immunoSEQ multiplex PCR; TCRdb keeps in-frame clones, though not all of them. The data show fewer than 550,000 clones, with over 60% seen just once and around 12% held by the top ten. Material: PBMCs. Receptors originate from a woman in her 40s in good health. Some clones in this sample may be carry-over from other donors' samples.

The chain recombines TRBV4-1 with TRBJ2-3, with a tentative D call TRBD2 (6 bases). The CDR3 length is 15 residues. V was cut by 2 bases and J by 0 bases, with 9 bases left in between. Germline CDR1 is MGHRA and CDR2 is YSYEKL. The CDR3 bases are TGCGCCAGCAGCCAACACGGGACTAGCACAGATACGCAGTATTTT. This gives the protein CASSQHGTSTDTQYF.

The J gene is TRBJ1-1, the V gene TRBV15; weak D call: TRBD1 (5 bases). This CDR3 is 15 amino acids long. Trimming stripped 0 bases from V and 5 bases from J, with 13 bases between. From germline, CDR1 is LNHNV and CDR2 YYDKDF (reference sequence). The CDR3 reads CATSRDREVQTEAFF. DNA for the CDR3: TGTGCCACCAGCAGAGACAGGGAGGTGCAGACTGAAGCTTTCTTT.

The chain links TRBV6-5 to TRBJ1-2; D is unresolved. Trimming removed 6 bases from V and 4 bases from J, with 15 bases in between. This CDR3 has 14 amino acids. Germline lookup yields CDR1 MNHEY and CDR2 SVGAGI. For the CDR3, the DNA is TGTGCCAGCAGCCGCATTGGAGAGATCTATGGCTACACCTTC. This gives the protein CASSRIGEIYGYTF.

The V and J genes are TRBV27 and TRBJ2-2; TRBD2 matches 12 bases. The CDR3 length is 17 residues. The V and J ends lost 2 bases and 6 bases, in that order; junction bases with no gene match: 7. Germline CDR1 reads MNHEY; CDR2 reads SMNVEV (reference sequence). CDR3 loop: CASSLISLAGGSGELFF. Here the CDR3 DNA reads TGTGCCAGCAGTTTAATTTCGCTAGCGGGAGGGTCCGGGGAGCTGTTTTTT.

V is TRBV6-4 and J is TRBJ2-1, with no clear D. V lost 6 bases and J lost 4, with 13 bases in between. This CDR3 contains 14 residues. Per the germline V gene, CDR1 is MRHNA and CDR2 is SNTAGT. CDR3 bases: TGTGCCAGCAGCCGCAGCCAAGAGTACAATGAGCAGTTCTTC. Translating gives CASSRSQEYNEQFF.

The V and J genes are TRBV5-1 and TRBJ2-2; a possible D gene is TRBD2 (5 bases). The CDR3 has 15 residues. Germline CDR1 reads SGHRS; CDR2 reads YFSETQ. The V end was cut by 4 bases, the J end by 1 base, with 11 bases between. The CDR3 sequence is CASSISEKNTGELFF. DNA for the CDR3: TGCGCCAGCAGCATTAGCGAAAAGAACACCGGGGAGCTGTTTTTT.

The chain employs TRBV27 and TRBJ2-4, with TRBD2 identical over 8 bases. CDR3 length: 14 residues. V gave up 2 bases and J gave up 6 bases; unmatched junction bases: 3. Germline V gene sequence: CDR1 MNHEY, CDR2 SMNVEV (reference sequence). CDR3 loop: CASSLLRGGNIQYF. The CDR3 DNA follows: TGTGCCAGCAGTTTACTTCGGGGGGGAAACATTCAGTACTTC.

J is TRBJ2-1 and V is TRBV27, with 11 bases fitting TRBD2. Germline V lookup: CDR1 MNHEY, CDR2 SMNVEV (reference sequence). The V gene end was trimmed by 6 bases and the J gene end by 10 bases; junction bases not matched to a gene: 5. The CDR3 consists of 13 residues. CDR3 region: CASRRLAGGEQFF. The DNA of the CDR3 is TGTGCCAGCAGGAGGCTAGCGGGAGGAGAGCAGTTCTTC.

The genes are TRBV10-3 and TRBJ1-6; D is unclear. Germline CDR1 and CDR2: ENHRY and SYGVKD. V was cut by 6 bases and J by 5 bases, with 2 bases left in between. This CDR3 region has 11 residues. The CDR3 sequence is CAISNNSPLHF. The CDR3 DNA is TGTGCCATCAGCAATAATTCACCCCTCCACTTT.

This rearrangement joins TRBV4-1 to TRBJ2-5, with D possibly matching TRBD1 (6 bases). The closer fit of TRBJ2-7 to the DNA end suggests the J call may be wrong. Germline V gives CDR1 MGHRA, CDR2 YSYEKL. This CDR3 comprises 15 residues. This chain's CDR3 is CASSQIGTLSYEQYF. CDR3 nucleotide sequence: TGCGCCAGCAGCCAGATCGGGACATTGTCCTACGAGCAGTACTTC.

This rearrangement joins TRBV7-2 to TRBJ2-2, with unresolved D. This CDR3 is 16 amino acids long. Trimming took 1 base from V and 4 from J, leaving 13 bases between them. The germline V gene encodes CDR1 SGHTA and CDR2 FQGNSA. CDR3 in amino acids: CASSLGPRSATGELFF. Here the CDR3 DNA reads TGTGCCAGCAGCTTAGGCCCCCGGTCGGCCACCGGGGAGCTGTTTTTT.

This clone was seen only once. The likely explanation is a read error, given a far larger clone one base away. The rearrangement links TRBV4-2 to TRBJ2-1; maybe TRBD2 (5 bases). V dropped 0 bases and J dropped 6 bases, with 15 bases sitting between them. CDR3 length: 16 residues. Germline lookup yields CDR1 LGHNA and CDR2 YNFKEQ. CDR3 loop: CASSQDEGSVSNEQFF. The CDR3 coding sequence is TGTGCCAGCAGCCAAGATGAAGGTAGCGTGAGCAATGAGCAGTTCTTC.

This clone was picked up a small number of times. The genes are TRBV10-2 and TRBJ2-7; D is perhaps TRBD2 (6 bases). CDR1 is WSHSY, CDR2 SAAADI, per germline. The V and J ends lost 1 base and 7 bases respectively, with 20 bases between them. CDR3 length: 16 amino acids. The CDR3 here is CASSEYGDWRGREQYF. The CDR3 DNA reads as TGCGCCAGCAGTGAGTATGGTGATTGGAGGGGCCGGGAGCAGTACTTC.

This clone has only one observation. V and J are TRBV18 and TRBJ1-6; D is ambiguous. V gave up 5 bases and J gave up 5 bases, with 10 bases separating them. CDR3 length: 14 residues. Germline CDR1 KGHSH, CDR2 LQKENI. Here the CDR3 reads CASSGLQDNSPLHF. DNA of the CDR3: TGTGCCAGCTCAGGACTCCAAGATAATTCACCCCTCCACTTT.

This clone was counted ten times or more. The rearrangement uses TRBV18 and TRBJ2-5; TRBD2 aligns across 9 bases. Germline V lookup: CDR1 KGHSH, CDR2 LQKENI. V shed 3 bases, J shed 5 bases, and the junction held 7 bases outside the gene matches. The CDR3 sequence is 15 residues long. CDR3 nucleotide sequence: TGTGCCAGCTCACCTCTAGGGACTAGCAGGGAGACCCAGTACTTC. Its translation is CASSPLGTSRETQYF.

This clone was counted a few times. This rearrangement joins TRBV5-4 to TRBJ2-3; no definite D call. The CDR3 has 14 amino acids. The germline V gene encodes CDR1 SGHNT and CDR2 YYREEE (reference sequence). V was clipped by 3 bases and J by 5 bases, with 13 bases between them. The CDR3 loop is CASSSATTQDTQYF. As DNA, the CDR3 is TGTGCCAGCAGCTCGGCTACTACGCAAGATACGCAGTATTTT.

This sequence joins TRBV15 and TRBJ2-1; TRBD2 matches 9 bases. Germline V gene data show CDR1 as LNHNV and CDR2 as YYDKDF (reference sequence). The junction had 10 bases not matched to a gene; V was cut back by 0 bases and J by 7 bases. This CDR3 spans 17 amino acids. The CDR3, as DNA: TGTGCCACCAGCAGAGATAAAGGGACTAGCTCTTTGAATGAGCAGTTCTTC. Translated: CATSRDKGTSSLNEQFF.

Here the CDR3 reads CASSPGGQSNTEAFF. DNA for the CDR3: TGTGCCAGCAGCCCGGGGGGACAGTCGAACACTGAAGCTTTCTTT. The rearrangement links TRBV11-3 to TRBJ1-1; 7 nucleotides agree with TRBD1. This CDR3 region has 15 residues. Germline V gene data show CDR1 as SGHNT and CDR2 as YENEEA. V gave up 5 bases and J gave up 1 base; unmatched junction bases: 7.